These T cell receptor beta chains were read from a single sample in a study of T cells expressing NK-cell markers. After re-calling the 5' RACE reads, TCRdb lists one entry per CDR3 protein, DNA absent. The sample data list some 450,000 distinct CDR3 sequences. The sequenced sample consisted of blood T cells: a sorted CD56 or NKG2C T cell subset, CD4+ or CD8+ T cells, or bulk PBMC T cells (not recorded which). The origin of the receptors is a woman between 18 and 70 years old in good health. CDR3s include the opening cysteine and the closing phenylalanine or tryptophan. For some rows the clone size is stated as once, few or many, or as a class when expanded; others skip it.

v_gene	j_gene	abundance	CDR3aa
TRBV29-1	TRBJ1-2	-	CSVEDLGVNYGYTF
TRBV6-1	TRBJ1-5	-	CASIQEDYSNQPQHF
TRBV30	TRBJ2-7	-	CARASKDEQYF
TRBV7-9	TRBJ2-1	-	CASSQNSGVWNEQFF
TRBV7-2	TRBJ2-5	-	CASSFAGTKETQYF
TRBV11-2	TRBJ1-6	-	CASSGNRYYNSPLHF
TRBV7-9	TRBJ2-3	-	CASSRGASVASTDTQYF
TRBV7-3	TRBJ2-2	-	CASSLDLNTGELFF
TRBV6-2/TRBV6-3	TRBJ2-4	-	CASSSGQTIAKNIQYF
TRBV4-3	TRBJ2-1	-	CASSQVNQALFF
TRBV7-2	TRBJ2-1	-	CASSLGLVPFF
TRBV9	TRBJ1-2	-	CASSAQGSNIYGYTF
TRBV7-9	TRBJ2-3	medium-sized	CASSGVRADTQYF
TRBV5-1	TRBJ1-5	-	CASSLGYSNQPQHF
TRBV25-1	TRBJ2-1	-	CASGVGGLLYNEQFF
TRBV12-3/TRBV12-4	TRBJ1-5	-	CASRTGTSYSNQPQHF